This TCR beta chain derives from a study of cytomegalovirus exposure and HLA in healthy donors. Study context: Within the Caucasian-associated ancestry cluster were 65% to 85% of the roughly 360 genotyped donors. Study conclusions and caveats: Among TCR beta chains, those listed as cytomegalovirus-associated numbered around 180.

Germline trimming cut 6 bases from V and 5 bases from J; bases unmatched to any gene: 10. The CDR3 runs to 15 residues. Germline V gives CDR1 MDHEN, CDR2 SYDVKM. 60 Vbeta and 13 Jbeta primers were used in PCR. Original handling: Later, an analysis found 80 million or so unique TCR beta chains, and 8.5 million to 14 million of these were shared. Generated by immunoSEQ multiplex PCR, the TCRdb table keeps only in-frame clones and is missing some. The DNA was the basis for D and trimming; V, J and clone size are from that table. This repertoire shows approximately 150,000 clones, 60% to 80% found once; its top ten account for less than 8%. Details on this clone: Its antigen is still unknown.

The chain has TRBV28 and TRBJ2-7, with 10 bases that match TRBD1. The clonotype comes from a middle-aged man in good health and CMV-seropositive. Material: PBMCs. The CDR3 protein is CASRPAGQGSDEQYF. DNA for the CDR3: TGTGCCAGCAGGCCAGCGGGACAGGGGTCCGACGAGCAGTACTTC.